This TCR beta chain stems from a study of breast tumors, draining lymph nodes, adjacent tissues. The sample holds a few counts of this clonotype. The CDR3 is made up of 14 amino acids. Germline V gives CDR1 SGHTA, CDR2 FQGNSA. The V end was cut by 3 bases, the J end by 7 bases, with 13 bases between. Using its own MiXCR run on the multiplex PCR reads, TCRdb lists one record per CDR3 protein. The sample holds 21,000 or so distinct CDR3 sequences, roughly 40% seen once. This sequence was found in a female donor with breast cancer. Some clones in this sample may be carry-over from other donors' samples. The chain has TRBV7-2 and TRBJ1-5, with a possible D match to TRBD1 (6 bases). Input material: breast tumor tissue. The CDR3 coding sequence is TGTGCCAGCAGCTTGGGACATCGGGGACAGCCCCAGCATTTT. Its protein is CASSLGHRGQPQHF.